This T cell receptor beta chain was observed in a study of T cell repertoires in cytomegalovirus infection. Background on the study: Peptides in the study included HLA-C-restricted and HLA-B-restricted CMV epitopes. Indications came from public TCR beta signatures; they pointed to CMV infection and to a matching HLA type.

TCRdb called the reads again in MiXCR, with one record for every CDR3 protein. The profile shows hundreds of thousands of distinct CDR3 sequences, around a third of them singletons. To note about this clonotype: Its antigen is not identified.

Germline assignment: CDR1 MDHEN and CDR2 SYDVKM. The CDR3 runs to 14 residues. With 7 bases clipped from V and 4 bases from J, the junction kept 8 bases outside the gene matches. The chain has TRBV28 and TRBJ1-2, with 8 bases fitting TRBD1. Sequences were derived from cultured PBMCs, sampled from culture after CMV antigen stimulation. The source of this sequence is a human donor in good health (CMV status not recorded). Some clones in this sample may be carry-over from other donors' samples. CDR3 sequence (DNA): TGTGCCAGCAATCTCCAGGGGGCGATCTATGGCTACACCTTC. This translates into CASNLQGAIYGYTF.